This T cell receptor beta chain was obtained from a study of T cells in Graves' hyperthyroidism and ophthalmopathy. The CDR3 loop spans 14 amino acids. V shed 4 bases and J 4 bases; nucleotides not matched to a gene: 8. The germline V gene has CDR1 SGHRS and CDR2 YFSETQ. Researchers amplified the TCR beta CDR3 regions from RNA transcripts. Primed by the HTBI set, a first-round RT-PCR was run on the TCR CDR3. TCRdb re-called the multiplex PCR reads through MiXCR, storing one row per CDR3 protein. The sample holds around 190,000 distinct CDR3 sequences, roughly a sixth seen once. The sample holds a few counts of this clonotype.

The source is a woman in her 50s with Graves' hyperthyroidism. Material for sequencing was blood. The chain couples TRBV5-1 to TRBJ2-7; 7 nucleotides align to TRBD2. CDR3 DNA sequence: TGCGCCAGCAGCCCGGGACTAATGGTATACGAGCAGTACTTC. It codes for CASSPGLMVYEQYF.